Presented here are 16 T cell receptor beta chains from one specimen sequenced in a study of OX40 agonist ivuxolimab in advanced cancers. The assay was immunoSEQ multiplex PCR, and TCRdb's table has in-frame clones only and misses some. The table has under 85,000 clones, roughly 81% seen once. Specimen: CD4+ or CD8+ T cells sorted from blood, collected in a trial of the OX40 agonist ivuxolimab. The source of these receptors is an adult with an advanced solid tumor such as melanoma, head and neck, liver or kidney cancer.

This CDR3 is CASSLGPLAGFKNIQYF. DNA for the CDR3: TGTGCCAGCAGCTTGGGGCCACTAGCGGGATTCAAAAACATTCAGTACTTC. The chain carries TRBV13 and TRBJ2-4; 10 bases agree with TRBD2. V shed 3 bases, J shed 3 bases, and the junction held 8 bases outside the gene matches. The CDR3 covers 17 residues. Germline assignment: CDR1 PRHDT and CDR2 FYEKMQ (reference sequence).

This chain links TRBV6-1 with TRBJ2-7, with unresolved D. The V and J ends lost 7 bases and 2 bases respectively, with 12 bases between them. CDR3 length equals 13 residues. Germline CDR1 is MNHNS and CDR2 is SASEGT. CDR3 residues: CASNPTDTYEQYF. CDR3 bases: TGTGCCAGCAACCCGACGGATACCTACGAGCAGTACTTC.

The chain employs TRBV19 and TRBJ2-7; either TRBD1 or TRBD2 may fit D (5 bases each). Trimming pared 6 bases from V and 0 bases from J, leaving 12 bases between. Per the germline V gene, CDR1 is LNHDA and CDR2 is SQIVND (reference sequence). The CDR3 runs to 14 residues. CDR3 nucleotides: TGTGCCAGTAGCTACCGGGACCGCTCCTACGAGCAGTACTTC. Translation: CASSYRDRSYEQYF.

The chain uses TRBV2 and TRBJ2-5, with TRBD2 identical over 8 bases. Germline trimming cut 5 bases from V and 5 bases from J; bases unmatched to any gene: 10. The germline gives CDR1 SNHLY, CDR2 FYNNEI. This CDR3 has 15 amino acids. DNA for the CDR3: TGTGCCAGCAGTCGGCGGGGGGTCCTCCGGGAGACCCAGTACTTC. It translates to CASSRRGVLRETQYF.

The CDR3 DNA reads as TGCGCCAGCAGCCCCCTAGGGACAGCGGTTAACACTGAAGCTTTCTTT. Amino acids: CASSPLGTAVNTEAFF. The gene calls are TRBV4-1 and TRBJ1-1; 7 bases are a match to TRBD1. The length of the CDR3 is 16 residues. With 4 bases clipped from V and 2 bases from J, the junction kept 10 bases outside the gene matches. Germline V gene lookup returns CDR1 MGHRA and CDR2 YSYEKL.

The chain has TRBV11-3 and TRBJ2-3, with D unresolved. The CDR3 is 14 residues long. Between the trimmed V and J ends, which lost 5 bases and 1 base, there was a span of 10 bases. The germline CDR1 and CDR2 sequences are SGHNT and YENEEA. The CDR3: CASSPASGTDTQYF. As DNA, the CDR3 is TGTGCCAGCAGCCCGGCGTCCGGCACAGATACGCAGTATTTT.

CDR3: CASSLEGSGELFF. In DNA form, the CDR3 reads TGCGCCAGCAGCTTGGAAGGGTCTGGGGAGCTGTTTTTT. The V gene is TRBV5-1, the J gene TRBJ2-2; D not resolved. This CDR3 is built from 13 residues. Germline loops: CDR1 SGHRS, CDR2 YFSETQ. Trimming removed 0 bases from V and 8 bases from J, with 8 bases in between.

The chain combines TRBV19 with TRBJ1-5; 12 bases align to TRBD1. Germline V CDR1 and CDR2: LNHDA, SQIVND (reference sequence). The CDR3 covers 18 residues. Trimming removed 3 bases from V and 3 bases from J; junction bases left unmatched: 9. CDR3: CASSIGTGGSMFNQPQHF. The CDR3 DNA follows: TGTGCCAGTAGTATTGGGACAGGGGGCTCGATGTTCAATCAGCCCCAGCATTTT.

This chain joins TRBV6-1 and TRBJ2-1, with TRBD2 matching 14 bases. The V gene end was trimmed by 3 bases and the J gene end by 15 bases; junction bases not matched to a gene: 7. The CDR3 length is 14 residues. CDR1 MNHNS and CDR2 SASEGT come from the germline V gene. The CDR3 reads CASSEGLAGERAFF. DNA for the CDR3: TGTGCCAGCAGTGAGGGACTAGCGGGGGAGAGGGCGTTCTTC.

In its sample, this clone was seen a few times. The chain combines TRBV28 with TRBJ2-1, with a possible D match to TRBD2 (5 bases). CDR3 length equals 16 residues. Germline V gene data show CDR1 as MDHEN and CDR2 as SYDVKM. V lost 4 bases and J lost 3, with 16 bases in between. The CDR3 nucleotides read TGTGCCAGCAGTTCCCCGTTAGATGCGGGCTACAATGAGCAGTTCTTC. This sequence encodes CASSSPLDAGYNEQFF.

The chain uses TRBV10-3 and TRBJ1-1; 8 bases map to TRBD1. Trimming cost V 0 bases and J 1 base; bases outside gene matches: 13. CDR3 length: 19 amino acids. Germline V CDR1 and CDR2: ENHRY, SYGVKD. The CDR3 here is CAISESARGRINTNTEAFF. The CDR3, as DNA: TGTGCCATCAGTGAGTCGGCCAGGGGGCGAATCAATACGAACACTGAAGCTTTCTTT.

CDR3 DNA sequence: TGTGCCAGCAGCTTATACGGCGGGACCTCCTACGAGCAGTACTTC. Its protein is CASSLYGGTSYEQYF. V and J are TRBV7-2 and TRBJ2-7; perhaps TRBD2 as D (6 bases). Per germline, CDR1 SGHTA and CDR2 FQGNSA. The V and J ends lost 2 bases and 0 bases respectively, with 11 bases between them. The CDR3 is made up of 15 amino acids. The full variable domain, in which reference TRBV7-2 and TRBJ2-7 provide the parts outside the CDR3, is GAGVSQSPSNKVTEKGKDVELRCDPISGHTALYWYRQSLGQGLEFLIYFQGNSAPDKSGLPSDRFSAERTGGSVSTLTIQRTQQEDSAVYLCASSLYGGTSYEQYFGPGTRLTVT.

This clone was counted between two and nine times. The genes are TRBV7-2 and TRBJ2-3; D uncertain. This CDR3 is 13 amino acids long. V lost 8 bases and J lost 4, with 13 bases in between. CDR1 and CDR2 from the germline V gene are SGHTA and FQGNSA. The CDR3 is CASAQAASDTQYF. CDR3 sequence (DNA): TGTGCCAGCGCCCAGGCAGCCTCAGATACGCAGTATTTT.

The gene calls are TRBV18 and TRBJ1-1; 9 positions match TRBD1. V gave up 1 base and J gave up 6 bases; unmatched junction bases: 3. Germline V gene lookup returns CDR1 KGHSH and CDR2 LQKENI. The CDR3 loop spans 14 amino acids. The CDR3 nucleotides read TGTGCCAGCTCACCACTACAGGGGGCAGCTGAAGCTTTCTTT. The encoded protein is CASSPLQGAAEAFF.

This clone ranks as medium-sized. The rearrangement joins TRBV18 to TRBJ1-6; D call uncertain. V gave up 3 bases and J gave up 3 bases, with 9 bases separating them. The CDR3 totals 15 residues. Germline V gene sequence: CDR1 KGHSH, CDR2 LQKENI. The CDR3 sequence is CASSPATDYNSPLHF. The CDR3, as DNA: TGTGCCAGCTCACCGGCCACTGACTATAATTCACCCCTCCACTTT.

The rearrangement links TRBV18 to TRBJ1-2, with 8 bases that match TRBD1. J was trimmed by 6 bases and V by 6 bases; bases with no gene match: 9. Per germline, CDR1 KGHSH and CDR2 LQKENI. The CDR3 loop spans 14 amino acids. The CDR3 nucleotides are TGTGCCAGCTCTTTGGGACAGGTCGAAAATGGCTACACCTTC. Its protein product is CASSLGQVENGYTF.